Reported below is one TCR beta chain. The antigen is not known. This specimen belongs to a study of shared clonotypes between healthy human individuals. General study findings and limits: For naive CD4 cells, roughly 5% of clonotypes were shared across a handful of donors.

CDR1 and CDR2 (germline): SNHLY, FYNNEI. CDR3 length: 14 amino acids. Profiled with immunoSEQ multiplex PCR; TCRdb holds only in-frame clones, not every one. Of around 550,000 clones listed, about 96% are singletons. This TCR derives from a woman in her 30s in good health. The V and J genes are TRBV2 and TRBJ2-5, with 8 bases identical to TRBD1. Near its end, the DNA agrees better with TRBJ2-7, so the J call may be wrong. Material: naive CD4+ T cells sorted from blood. This sample's subset: CD45RA+ positively selected. CDR3 protein: CASRDDRGTYEQYF. The CDR3 nucleotides read TGTGCCAGCAGAGATGACAGGGGAACCTACGAGCAGTACTTC.